This TCR beta chain was obtained from a study of blood T cell repertoires in COVID-19. Germline CDR1 is LGHNA and CDR2 is YSLEER. The V end lost 1 base, the J end lost 5 bases, and 5 bases lay between the germline ends. The CDR3 extends over 12 amino acids. Produced via immunoSEQ multiplex PCR; TCRdb's table is partial and in-frame only. Altogether over 200,000 clones are present, approximately 82% being singletons, with the ten largest covering around 16%. The rearrangement links TRBV4-3 to TRBJ2-5; D gene uncertain. Sample: PBMCs or T cells enriched from blood (not recorded which). The receptor comes from a man aged 35 to 55 who had recovered from COVID-19. The CDR3 here is CASSQVVETQYF. The CDR3 DNA reads as TGCGCCAGCAGCCAAGTCGTGGAGACCCAGTACTTC.